The rows below give T cell receptor beta chains drawn from one sample of a study of blood T cell repertoires in COVID-19. Here immunoSEQ multiplex PCR was the method, and the copy in TCRdb shows in-frame clones only, minus some. The data contain approximately 200,000 clones, roughly four fifths of them seen just once; the ten biggest clones take up 1.5% to 2%. The specimen was PBMCs or T cells enriched from blood (not recorded which). The receptors derive from a man aged 60 to 69 who had recovered from COVID-19. Both conserved end residues are part of each CDR3. Each record gives: CDR3 length, J gene, V gene, CDR3 protein.

16 TRBJ2-3 TRBV10-2 CASSELIAGGTDTQYF
15 TRBJ2-5 TRBV19 CASSGSGVSGETQYF
14 TRBJ1-2 TRBV7-9 CASNNRGYNYGYTF
13 TRBJ1-2 TRBV11-2 CASSKDRDYGYTF
14 TRBJ1-1 TRBV4-2 CASSQGPRESEAFF
16 TRBJ1-2 TRBV7-2 CASSPTPQGFLYGYTF
15 TRBJ1-2 TRBV9 CASSDGQGDWRGYTF
15 TRBJ2-4 TRBV9 CASSVGQEAKNIQYF
11 TRBJ1-2 TRBV20-1 CSAQTGGGYTF
15 TRBJ2-3 TRBV11-3 CASSPLGMAPSTQYF
13 TRBJ1-5 TRBV19 CASSAGFDQPQHF
15 TRBJ2-3 TRBV18 CASSPLGGVADTQYF
12 TRBJ1-2 TRBV19 CASRRQGYGYTF
13 TRBJ2-5 TRBV27 CASSSAGFGTQYF
13 TRBJ1-1 TRBV4-3 CASSQTGSSEAFF
14 TRBJ1-1 TRBV5-1 CASRKTGQFTEAFF